Listed below are T cell receptor beta chains from one sample, sequenced in a study of human T cells and chemical hapten exposure. From the RACE reads, TCRdb called clonotypes with MiXCR, one entry per CDR3 protein. The sample yields about 89,000 distinct CDR3 sequences, approximately 11% seen once. The specimen comprised whole blood, sampled in connection with sensitization to the hapten diphenylcyclopropenone (DPC). The source of these receptors is a woman in her sixties or seventies with alopecia areata. Some clones in this sample may be carry-over from other donors' samples. Both conserved end residues are part of each CDR3. A D gene is named only where the DNA matches it firmly. Clone size is shown for a subset of rows, as once, few, many or a class of expanded clone.

V gene	clone size	J gene	D gene	CDR3 length	CDR3 DNA	CDR3 protein
TRBV3-1	many	TRBJ1-2	TRBD1	14	TGTGCCAGCAGCCCGGGACAGGGGATCGATGGCTACACCTTC	CASSPGQGIDGYTF
TRBV2	few	TRBJ2-7	TRBD2	15	TGTGCCAGCAGTGCCAGTGGCGGGGGGGCCTACGAGCAGTACTTC	CASSASGGGAYEQYF
TRBV7-3	few	TRBJ1-3	NA	10	TGTGCCAGCAGCATTTCAGGAGGAGGGTTT	CASSISGGGF
TRBV7-8	NA	TRBJ2-7	NA	15	TGTGCCAGCAGCTTAGTAAGGGTACAATCCTACGAGCAGTACTTC	CASSLVRVQSYEQYF
TRBV27	many	TRBJ1-6	TRBD1	19	TGTGCCAGCAGTTTACGGGGACGGGAGTGGACAGGGCTGCGGTCACCCCTCCACTTT	CASSLRGREWTGLRSPLHF
TRBV12-3/TRBV12-4	many	TRBJ1-5	NA	14	TGTGCCAGCAGGCAAGGGGTACAGGTTGAGCCCCAGCATTTT	CASRQGVQVEPQHF
TRBV19	many	TRBJ1-2	NA	15	TGTGCCAGTAGTTATGTCGCAGAGGGAGTTGGTGGCTACACCTTC	CASSYVAEGVGGYTF
TRBV29-1	few	TRBJ2-3	NA	13	TGCAGCGCCGGCCGACAGGGCACAGATACGCAGTATTTT	CSAGRQGTDTQYF
TRBV2	many	TRBJ1-6	NA	13	TGTGCCAGCAGCCCACCACTTCAGTCACCCCTCCACTTT	CASSPPLQSPLHF
TRBV5-5	few	TRBJ1-2	NA	17	TGTGCCAGCAGCTTGGCACAGGGCGGGCAAAAGGGCTATGGCTACACCTTC	CASSLAQGGQKGYGYTF
TRBV10-3	NA	TRBJ2-7	NA	13	TGTGCCATCATTACCGAAAGCTCCTACGAGCAGTACTTC	CAIITESSYEQYF
TRBV5-5	NA	TRBJ1-4	NA	15	TGTGCCAGCAGCTTTTACGGGGGGCAGGAGCAAAAACTGTTTTTT	CASSFYGGQEQKLFF
TRBV5-1	few	TRBJ2-7	TRBD2	13	TGCGCCAGCAACTCCGGGACTAACTACGAGCAGTACTTC	CASNSGTNYEQYF
TRBV20-1	few	TRBJ1-2	NA	14	TGCAGCCCCACAGAGCCCGGGCCCAACTATGGCTACACCTTC	CSPTEPGPNYGYTF
TRBV6-5	NA	TRBJ2-7	NA	13	TGTGCCAGCAGTTCGACGATAGGGAGAGGGCAGTACTTC	CASSSTIGRGQYF
TRBV2	NA	TRBJ1-2	NA	14	TGTGCCAGCAGGGGGGATGCAGGCGTAGGAGGCTACACCTTC	CASRGDAGVGGYTF
TRBV11-2	few	TRBJ1-1	TRBD1	13	TGTGCCAGCACCCCGGACAGGGTCGCTGAAGCTTTCTTT	CASTPDRVAEAFF
TRBV2	few	TRBJ2-2	NA	14	TGTGCCAGCAGTGAATGGAGCGTTACCGGGGAGCTGTTTTTT	CASSEWSVTGELFF
TRBV20-1	NA	TRBJ2-4	TRBD2	14	TGCAGTGCTCCGAATTGCGGGGGGAAAAACATTCAGTACTTC	CSAPNCGGKNIQYF
TRBV11-2	NA	TRBJ2-7	TRBD1	15	TGTGCCAGCAGCTTAGGACAGGGGGGTTCCTACGAGCAGTACTTC	CASSLGQGGSYEQYF